This TCR beta chain was found in a study of blood T cell repertoires in COVID-19. Across the whole study: PBMCs, B-cell-depleted T cells, or T cells provided the cDNA or gDNA that made up the material.

The data were produced by immunoSEQ multiplex PCR, yet TCRdb's version contains in-frame clones alone and is incomplete. The sample has some 290,000 clones, approximately 87% seen once. Followed over time, Seattle patients had been enrolled while infection was active. The germline CDR1 and CDR2 sequences are LNHDA and SQIVND (reference sequence). The CDR3 extends over 12 amino acids. V was shortened by 4 bases and J by 5 bases, with 8 bases between the two germline ends. This TCR came from a woman aged 25 to 45 with COVID-19, enrolled during active disease. J is TRBJ2-5 and V is TRBV19, with D perhaps TRBD1 (7 bases). The specimen was peripheral blood. CDR3 sequence reads: CASSTGGETQYF. The CDR3 DNA reads TGTGCCAGTAGTACAGGGGGGGAGACCCAGTACTTC.